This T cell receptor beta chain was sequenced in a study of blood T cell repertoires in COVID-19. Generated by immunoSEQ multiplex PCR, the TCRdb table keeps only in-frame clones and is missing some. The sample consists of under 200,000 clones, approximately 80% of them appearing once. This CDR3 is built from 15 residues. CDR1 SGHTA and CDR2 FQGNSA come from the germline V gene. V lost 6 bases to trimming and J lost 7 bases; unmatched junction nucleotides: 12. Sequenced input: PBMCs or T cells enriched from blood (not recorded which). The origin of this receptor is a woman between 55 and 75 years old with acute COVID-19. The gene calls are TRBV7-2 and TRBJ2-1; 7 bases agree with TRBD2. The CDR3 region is CASSLMGGVGNEQFF. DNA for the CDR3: TGTGCCAGCAGTCTAATGGGGGGGGTAGGGAATGAGCAGTTCTTC.